This TCR beta chain derives from a study of shared clonotypes between healthy human individuals. Caucasian adults residing in Nashville, Tennessee made up all the donors. Germline V gene lookup returns CDR1 SGHRS and CDR2 YFSETQ. J was trimmed by 5 bases and V by 4 bases; bases with no gene match: 10. CDR3 length: 15 amino acids. Repertoires were generated with immunoSEQ multiplex PCR, while TCRdb's copy carries only in-frame clones and drops some. Of approximately 480,000 clones in the sample, about 80% were seen once. Of note for this clone: Other DNA sequences in the sample encode the same CDR3.

The chain uses TRBV5-1 and TRBJ2-5; TRBD2 agrees at 8 bases. The sample taken for sequencing was PBMCs. The TCR was taken from a woman in her thirties or forties in good health. Some clones in this sample may be carry-over from other donors' samples. CDR3 sequence: CASSPQDPGGETQYF. DNA of the CDR3: TGCGCCAGCAGCCCACAGGACCCGGGGGGGGAGACCCAGTACTTC. The full variable domain, its missing parts supplied by reference TRBV5-1 and TRBJ2-5, is KAGVTQTPRYLIKTRGQQVTLSCSPISGHRSVSWYQQTPGQGLQFLFEYFSETQRNKGNFPGRFSGRQFSNSRSEMNVSTLELGDSALYLCASSPQDPGGETQYFGPGTRLLVL.